The 5 T cell receptor beta chains listed next were all sequenced from one sample in a study of human T cells and chemical hapten exposure. Documented time point: pre-sensitization, week 0. Treatment meaning: therapeutic diphenylcyclopropenone sensitization with weekly scalp DPC. TCRdb ran MiXCR on the RACE reads and lists one entry per CDR3 protein. The sample yields about 380,000 distinct CDR3 sequences, roughly 5.3% seen once. Here the sequenced sample was whole blood, taken in connection with sensitization to the hapten diphenylcyclopropenone (DPC). The receptors here all came from a woman between 45 and 65 years old with alopecia areata. Some clones in this sample may be carry-over from other donors' samples.

This clonotype showed up just a few times. The V call is TRBV6-5, the J call TRBJ2-7, with 11 bases aligning to TRBD2. J gave up 3 bases and V 2 bases, and 9 bases lay outside the gene matches. Looked up from germline, CDR1 is MNHEY and CDR2 is SVGAGI. The CDR3 has 17 amino acids. The CDR3 protein is CASSYRPPGTSGYEQYF. CDR3 coding DNA: TGTGCCAGCAGTTACAGGCCCCCCGGGACTAGCGGCTACGAGCAGTACTTC.

This clonotype came up many times. The chain couples TRBV6-1 to TRBJ2-3; D remains ambiguous. The CDR3 totals 13 residues. Germline assignment: CDR1 MNHNS and CDR2 SASEGT. Trimming removed 8 bases at V and 4 bases at J, with 13 bases between. The CDR3 is CASEKNRPDTQYF. The DNA for the CDR3 is TGTGCCAGCGAAAAGAATAGGCCAGATACGCAGTATTTT.

This clonotype was seen at least ten times. The V and J genes are TRBV13 and TRBJ2-1; D is perhaps TRBD2 (7 bases). V lost 5 bases and J lost 5, with 19 bases in between. The CDR3 has 16 residues. Germline loops: CDR1 PRHDT, CDR2 FYEKMQ (reference sequence). The CDR3 sequence is CASSGSLAEGDNEQFF. CDR3 sequence (DNA): TGTGCCAGCAGCGGGTCTCTAGCGGAGGGGGACAATGAGCAGTTCTTC.

This chain uses TRBV3-1 with TRBJ1-3; D is unresolved. The germline CDR1 and CDR2 sequences are LGHDT and YNNKEL (reference sequence). The CDR3 loop spans 15 amino acids. Trimming took off 0 bases at V and 1 base at J, with 7 bases between the two ends. CDR3 DNA sequence: TGTGCCAGCAGCCAAGACGTGGGTTCTGGAAACACCATATATTTT. It encodes CASSQDVGSGNTIYF.

This clonotype came up many times. This sequence joins TRBV7-8 and TRBJ2-2; D is perhaps TRBD1 (6 bases). The CDR3 spans 15 residues. Germline CDR1 is SGHVS and CDR2 is FQNEAQ. The V end was cut by 0 bases, the J end by 1 base, with 6 bases between. CDR3 DNA sequence: TGTGCCAGCAGCTTAGCGGACAGGAACACCGGGGAGCTGTTTTTT. Translated, it gives CASSLADRNTGELFF.